This T cell receptor (beta chain) was obtained from a study of OX40 agonist ivuxolimab in advanced cancers. Findings and caveats of the study: Among some nonresponders, normalized T-cell clonal expansion was also low.

Method: immunoSEQ multiplex PCR; TCRdb's copy keeps in-frame clones and lacks some. The repertoire consists of 75,000 to 100,000 clones, with under 90% occurring once and the leading ten covering 5.8%. This clone was seen a single time. Its antigen is not known. Germline V CDR1 and CDR2: SGHAT, FQNNGV. V was shortened by 2 bases and J by 6 bases, with 7 bases between the two germline ends. This CDR3 comprises 12 residues. V is TRBV11-2 and J is TRBJ1-1; D ambiguous. This TCR came from an adult with an advanced solid tumor such as melanoma, head and neck, liver or kidney cancer. Sequencing was performed on CD4+ or CD8+ T cells sorted from blood, taken in a trial of the OX40 agonist ivuxolimab. CDR3 nucleotides: TGTGCCAGCAGCTTAAGGGAGGCTGAAGCTTTCTTT. Its protein is CASSLREAEAFF.